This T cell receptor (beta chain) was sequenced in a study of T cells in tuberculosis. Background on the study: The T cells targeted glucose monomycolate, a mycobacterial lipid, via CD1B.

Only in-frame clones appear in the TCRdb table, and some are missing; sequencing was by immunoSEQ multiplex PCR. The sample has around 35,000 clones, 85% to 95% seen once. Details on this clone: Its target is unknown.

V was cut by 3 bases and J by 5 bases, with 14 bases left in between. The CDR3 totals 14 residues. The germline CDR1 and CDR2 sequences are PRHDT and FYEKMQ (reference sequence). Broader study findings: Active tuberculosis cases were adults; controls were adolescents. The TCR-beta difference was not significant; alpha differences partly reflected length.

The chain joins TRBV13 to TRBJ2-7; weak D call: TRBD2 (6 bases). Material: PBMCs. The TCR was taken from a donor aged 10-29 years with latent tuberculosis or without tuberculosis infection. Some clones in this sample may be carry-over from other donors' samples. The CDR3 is CASSFPGERNEQYF. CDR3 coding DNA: TGTGCCAGCAGCTTCCCGGGGGAACGTAACGAGCAGTACTTC.